This TCR beta chain was sequenced for a study of blood T cell repertoires in COVID-19. Study-wide context: Samples of COVID-19 (acute and convalescent) were obtained from the United States, Italy and Spain.

Between the trimmed V and J ends, which lost 2 bases and 5 bases, there was a span of 6 bases. The germline V gene has CDR1 SGHVS and CDR2 FQNEAQ. CDR3 length: 12 residues. For this clone: This specimen includes other DNA sequences encoding the same CDR3.

The authors' processing: Reference gene primer amplification gave nucleated cell count estimates. Method: immunoSEQ multiplex PCR; TCRdb's copy keeps in-frame clones and lacks some. The DNA gave D and trimming, while V, J and clone size come from that table. The table shows fewer than 90,000 clones, with roughly 90% occurring only once. The specimen sequenced was peripheral blood. The TCR sequence derives from a male donor with acute or convalescent COVID-19. The chain combines TRBV7-8 with TRBJ2-5, with D possibly being TRBD2 (5 bases). The CDR3 region has the DNA TGTGCCAGCAGCTTATCGGGGGAGACCCAGTACTTC. Protein sequence: CASSLSGETQYF.